The sequence of this T cell receptor (beta chain) was determined in a study of shared clonotypes between healthy human individuals. The CDR3 consists of 17 residues. V trimming: 10 bases; J trimming: 0 bases; junction bases outside the gene matches: 14. Germline V lookup: CDR1 MDHEN, CDR2 SYDVKM. Replicate PCRs run on unsorted PBMC used 250 to 300 ng DNA, which was about 30,000 T cell genomes. Some clones are missing from TCRdb's copy, which holds only in-frame ones; the method was immunoSEQ multiplex PCR. The sample contains approximately 440,000 clones, 60% to 80% of which appear only once. The chain links TRBV28 to TRBJ2-1; 8 bases are shared with TRBD2. This sequence originates from a woman aged 40 to 55 in good health. Some clones in this sample may be carry-over from other donors' samples. Sequenced input: PBMCs. The CDR3 loop is CAIEGASGHHSYNEQFF. The CDR3 coding sequence is TGTGCCATAGAAGGGGCTAGCGGGCACCACTCCTACAATGAGCAGTTCTTC.